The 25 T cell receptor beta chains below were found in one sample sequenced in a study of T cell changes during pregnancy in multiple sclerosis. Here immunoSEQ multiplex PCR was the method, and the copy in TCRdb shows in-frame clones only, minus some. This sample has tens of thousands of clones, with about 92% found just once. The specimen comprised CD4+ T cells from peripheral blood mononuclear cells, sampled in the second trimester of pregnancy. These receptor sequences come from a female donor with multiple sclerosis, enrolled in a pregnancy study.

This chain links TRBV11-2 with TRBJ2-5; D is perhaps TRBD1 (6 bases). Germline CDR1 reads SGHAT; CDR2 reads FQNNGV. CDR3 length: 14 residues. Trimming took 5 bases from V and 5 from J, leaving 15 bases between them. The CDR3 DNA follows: TGTGCCAGCAGCAGACTGACAGGACGGGAGACCCAGTACTTC. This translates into CASSRLTGRETQYF.

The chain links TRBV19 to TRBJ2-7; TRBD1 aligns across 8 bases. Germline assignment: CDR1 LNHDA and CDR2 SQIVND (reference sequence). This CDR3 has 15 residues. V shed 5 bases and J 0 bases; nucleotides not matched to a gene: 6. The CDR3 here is CASSSSQGASYEQYF. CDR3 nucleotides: TGTGCCAGTAGTTCCTCGCAGGGGGCCTCCTACGAGCAGTACTTC.

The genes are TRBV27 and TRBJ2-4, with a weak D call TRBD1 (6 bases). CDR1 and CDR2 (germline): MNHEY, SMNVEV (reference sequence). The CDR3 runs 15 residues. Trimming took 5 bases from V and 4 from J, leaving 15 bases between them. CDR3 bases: TGTGCCAGCAGTCAAAAGGGGGATTTTAAAAACATTCAGTACTTC. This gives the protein CASSQKGDFKNIQYF.

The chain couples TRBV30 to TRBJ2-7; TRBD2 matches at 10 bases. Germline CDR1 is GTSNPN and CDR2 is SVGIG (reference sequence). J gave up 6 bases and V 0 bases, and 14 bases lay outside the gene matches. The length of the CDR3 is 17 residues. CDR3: CAWSVDRVVAGGGEQYF. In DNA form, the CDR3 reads TGTGCCTGGAGTGTAGACAGGGTAGTAGCGGGAGGTGGCGAGCAGTACTTC.

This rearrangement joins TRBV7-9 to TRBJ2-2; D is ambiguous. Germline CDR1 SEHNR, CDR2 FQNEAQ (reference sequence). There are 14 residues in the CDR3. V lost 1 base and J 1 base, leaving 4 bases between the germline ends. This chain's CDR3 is CASSLERNTGELFF. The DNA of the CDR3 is TGTGCCAGCAGCTTAGAGAGGAACACCGGGGAGCTGTTTTTT.

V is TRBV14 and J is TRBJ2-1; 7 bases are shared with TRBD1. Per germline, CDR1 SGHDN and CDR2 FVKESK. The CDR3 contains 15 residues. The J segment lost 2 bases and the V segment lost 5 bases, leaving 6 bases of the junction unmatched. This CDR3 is CASSAYRGPYNEQFF. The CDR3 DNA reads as TGTGCCAGCAGCGCGTACAGGGGCCCCTACAATGAGCAGTTCTTC.

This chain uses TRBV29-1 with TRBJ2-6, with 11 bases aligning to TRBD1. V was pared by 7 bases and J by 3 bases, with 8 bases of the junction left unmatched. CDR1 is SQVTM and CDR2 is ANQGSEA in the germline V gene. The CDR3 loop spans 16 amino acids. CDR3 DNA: TGCAGCGCGCGAGGACAGGGGGCAAATGGGGCCAACGTCCTGACTTTC. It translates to CSARGQGANGANVLTF.

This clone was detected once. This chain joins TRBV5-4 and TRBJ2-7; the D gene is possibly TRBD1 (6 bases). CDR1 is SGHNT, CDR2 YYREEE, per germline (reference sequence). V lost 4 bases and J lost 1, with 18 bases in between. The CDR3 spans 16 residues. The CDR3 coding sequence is TGTGCCAGCAGCGCTGCAGGGGTTCCCACTTCCTACGAGCAGTACTTC. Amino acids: CASSAAGVPTSYEQYF.

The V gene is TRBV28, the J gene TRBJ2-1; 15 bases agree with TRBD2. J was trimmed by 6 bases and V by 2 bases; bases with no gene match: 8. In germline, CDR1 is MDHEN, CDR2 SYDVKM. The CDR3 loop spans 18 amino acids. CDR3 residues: CASSLPARTSGRVNEQFF. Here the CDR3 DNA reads TGTGCCAGCAGTTTACCCGCTCGGACTAGCGGGAGGGTCAATGAGCAGTTCTTC.

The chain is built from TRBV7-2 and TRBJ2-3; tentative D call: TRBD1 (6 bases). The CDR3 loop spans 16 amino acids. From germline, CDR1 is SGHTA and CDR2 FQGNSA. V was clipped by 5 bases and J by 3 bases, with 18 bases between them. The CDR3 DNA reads TGTGCCAGCAGCCCCAGGCCTGGGACACCAACAGATACGCAGTATTTT. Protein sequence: CASSPRPGTPTDTQYF.

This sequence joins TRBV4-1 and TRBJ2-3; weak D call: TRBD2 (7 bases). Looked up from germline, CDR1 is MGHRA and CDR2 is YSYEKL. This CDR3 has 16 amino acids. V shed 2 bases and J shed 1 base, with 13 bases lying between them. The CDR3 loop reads CASSQSGTKGTDTQYF. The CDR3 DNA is TGCGCCAGCAGCCAAAGCGGGACAAAAGGCACAGATACGCAGTATTTT.

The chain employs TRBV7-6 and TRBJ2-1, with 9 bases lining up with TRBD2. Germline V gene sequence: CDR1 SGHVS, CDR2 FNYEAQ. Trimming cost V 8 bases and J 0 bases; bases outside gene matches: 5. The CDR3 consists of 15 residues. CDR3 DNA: TGTGCCAGCGTGCGTAGCGGGAGCTCCTACAATGAGCAGTTCTTC. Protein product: CASVRSGSSYNEQFF.

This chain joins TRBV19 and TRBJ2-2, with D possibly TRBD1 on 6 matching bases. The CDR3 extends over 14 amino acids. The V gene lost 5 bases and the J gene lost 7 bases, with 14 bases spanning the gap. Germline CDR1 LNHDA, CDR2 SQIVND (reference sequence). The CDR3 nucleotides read TGTGCCAGTAGTGCACAGGGTGCGAACGGGGAGCTGTTTTTT. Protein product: CASSAQGANGELFF. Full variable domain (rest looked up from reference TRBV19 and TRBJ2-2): DGGITQSPKYLFRKEGQNVTLSCEQNLNHDAMYWYRQDPGQGLRLIYYSQIVNDFQKGDIAEGYSVSREKKESFPLTVTSAQKNPTAFYLCASSAQGANGELFFGEGSRLTVL.

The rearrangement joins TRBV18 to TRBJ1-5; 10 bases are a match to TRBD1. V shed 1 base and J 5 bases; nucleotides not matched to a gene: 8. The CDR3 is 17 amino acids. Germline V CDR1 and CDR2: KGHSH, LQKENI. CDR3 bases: TGTGCCAGCTCACCACTAGCCCGAGGGACAGGGGATCAGCCCCAGCATTTT. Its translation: CASSPLARGTGDQPQHF.

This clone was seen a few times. This CDR3 reads CASGREAGNIQYF. The CDR3 DNA sequence: TGTGCCAGCGGACGGGAGGCGGGGAACATTCAGTACTTC. The rearrangement links TRBV28 to TRBJ2-4, with 7 bases aligning to TRBD2. The CDR3 loop spans 13 amino acids. V shed 8 bases, J shed 7 bases, and the junction held 8 bases outside the gene matches. CDR1 MDHEN and CDR2 SYDVKM come from the germline V gene. Variable domain in full (rest from reference TRBV28 and TRBJ2-4): DVKVTQSSRYLVKRTGEKVFLECVQDMDHENMFWYRQDPGLGLRLIYFSYDVKMKEKGDIPEGYSVSREKKERFSLILESASTNQTSMYLCASGREAGNIQYFGAGTRLSVL.

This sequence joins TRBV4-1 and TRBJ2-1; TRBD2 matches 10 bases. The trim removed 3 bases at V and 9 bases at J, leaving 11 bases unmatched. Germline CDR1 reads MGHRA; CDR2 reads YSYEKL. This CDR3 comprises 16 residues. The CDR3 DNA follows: TGCGCCAGCAGCCAGGGGAGGCTAGCGGGAGTTTTTGAGCAGTTCTTC. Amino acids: CASSQGRLAGVFEQFF.

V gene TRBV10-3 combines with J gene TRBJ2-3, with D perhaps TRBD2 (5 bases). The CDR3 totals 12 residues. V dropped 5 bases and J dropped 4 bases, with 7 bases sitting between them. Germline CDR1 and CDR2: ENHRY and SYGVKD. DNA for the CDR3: TGTGCCATCAGTACTAGGTCAGATACGCAGTATTTT. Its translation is CAISTRSDTQYF.

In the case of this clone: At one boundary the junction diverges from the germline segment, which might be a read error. CDR3: CASSLARTASFNEQFF. CDR3 nucleotide sequence: TGCGCCAGCAGCTTGGCGCGGACAGCTTCCTTCAATGAGCAGTTCTTC. J is TRBJ2-1 and V is TRBV5-1, with D maybe TRBD1 (6 bases). Looked up from germline, CDR1 is SGHRS and CDR2 is YFSETQ. CDR3 length: 16 amino acids.

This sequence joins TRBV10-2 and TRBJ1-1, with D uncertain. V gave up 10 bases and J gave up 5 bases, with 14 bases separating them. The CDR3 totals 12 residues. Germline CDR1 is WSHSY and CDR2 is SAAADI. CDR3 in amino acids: CATWNYGTEAFF. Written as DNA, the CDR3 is TGCGCCACCTGGAATTACGGGACTGAAGCTTTCTTT.

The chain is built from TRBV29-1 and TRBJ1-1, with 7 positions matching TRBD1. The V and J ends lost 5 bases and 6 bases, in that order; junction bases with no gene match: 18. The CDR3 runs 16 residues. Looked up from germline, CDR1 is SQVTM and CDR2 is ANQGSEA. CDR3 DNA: TGCAGCGTTAACACCCGGATATCTAAGGGGGCCCCTGAAGCTTTCTTT. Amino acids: CSVNTRISKGAPEAFF.

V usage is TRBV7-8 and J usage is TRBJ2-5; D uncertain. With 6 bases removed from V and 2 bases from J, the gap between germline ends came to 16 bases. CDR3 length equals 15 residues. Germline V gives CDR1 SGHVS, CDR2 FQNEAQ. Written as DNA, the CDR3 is TGTGCCAGCAGTCCCTATTCCCCCCGACAAGAGACCCAGTACTTC. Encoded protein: CASSPYSPRQETQYF.

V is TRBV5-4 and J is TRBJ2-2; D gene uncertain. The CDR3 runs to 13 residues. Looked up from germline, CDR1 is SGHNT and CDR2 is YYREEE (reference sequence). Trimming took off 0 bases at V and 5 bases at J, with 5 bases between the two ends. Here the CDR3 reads CASSLVLTGELFF. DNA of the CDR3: TGTGCCAGCAGCTTGGTTCTAACCGGGGAGCTGTTTTTT. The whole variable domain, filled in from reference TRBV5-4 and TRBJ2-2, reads ETGVTQSPTHLIKTRGQQVTLRCSSQSGHNTVSWYQQALGQGPQFIFQYYREEENGRGNFPPRFSGLQFPNYSSELNVNALELDDSALYLCASSLVLTGELFFGEGSRLTVL.

The CDR3 spells CASSEDRPYEQYF. CDR3 nucleotide sequence: TGTGCCAGCAGTGAAGACAGGCCTTACGAGCAGTACTTC. The rearrangement links TRBV6-1 to TRBJ2-7, with a tentative D call TRBD1 (5 bases). With 1 base removed from V and 4 bases from J, the gap between germline ends came to 8 bases. CDR3 length: 13 residues. Germline V gene data show CDR1 as MNHNS and CDR2 as SASEGT.

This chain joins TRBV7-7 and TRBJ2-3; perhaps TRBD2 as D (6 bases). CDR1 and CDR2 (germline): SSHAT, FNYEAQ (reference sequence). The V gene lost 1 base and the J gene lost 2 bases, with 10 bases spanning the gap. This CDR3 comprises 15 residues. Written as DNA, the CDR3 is TGTGCCAGCAGCTTAGAGTCGGGAGCCACAGATACGCAGTATTTT. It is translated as CASSLESGATDTQYF.

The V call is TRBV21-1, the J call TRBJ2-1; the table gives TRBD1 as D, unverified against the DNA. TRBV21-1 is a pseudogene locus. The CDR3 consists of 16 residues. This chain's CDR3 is CASSNSGKRQYNEQFF. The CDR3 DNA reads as TGTGCCAGCAGCAACTCCGGAAAAAGACAGTACAATGAGCAGTTCTTC.